This T cell receptor (beta chain) was identified in a study of T cells in Graves' hyperthyroidism and ophthalmopathy. Uncontrolled infection, other autoimmune disease, pregnancy and lactation each barred patients from inclusion. Every diagnosis used clinical symptoms, serum thyroxine and TRAb, thyroid ultrasound and orbital computed tomography. Around 9.9 ml of fresh peripheral blood supplied the PBMCs. Study-level findings and limits: Ophthalmopathy, as predicted by the model, came a median about six months after the prediction.

CDR1 and CDR2 from the germline V gene are LGHDT and YNNKEL (reference sequence). V shed 0 bases, J shed 6 bases, and the junction held 5 bases outside the gene matches. The CDR3 covers 15 residues. RNA transcripts gave rise to amplified TCR beta CDR3 regions. The HTBI primer set was used in a first-round RT-PCR of the TCR CDR3. TCRdb re-called the multiplex PCR reads through MiXCR, storing one row per CDR3 protein. The sample has a few hundred thousand distinct CDR3 sequences, roughly 13% seen once. This clonotype turned up a few times. Its matching antigen is unknown. V usage is TRBV3-1 and J usage is TRBJ1-5, with 7 bases matching TRBD1. Sequences were obtained from blood. This sequence was found in a woman between 18 and 30 years old with Graves' hyperthyroidism. CDR3 nucleotides: TGTGCCAGCAGCCAAGACAGGGGGTCCACTCAGCCCCAGCATTTT. Its translation: CASSQDRGSTQPQHF.